This T cell receptor (beta chain) appears in the sequencing data of a study of OX40 agonist ivuxolimab in advanced cancers. General study results and limits: Expanded clones belonging to CD8+ T cells outnumbered, on average, those of CD4+.

Concerning this clone: Its target is not known.

The method was immunoSEQ multiplex PCR; TCRdb's version includes in-frame clones alone and lacks a portion of them. The sample comprises 55,000 to 80,000 clones, 85% of which are singletons, and roughly 2% rests with the top ten. Germline V gene sequence: CDR1 SGHTA, CDR2 FQGNSA. This CDR3 contains 14 residues. Trimming stripped 5 bases from V and 7 bases from J, with 15 bases between. The source of this sequence is an adult with an advanced solid tumor such as melanoma, head and neck, liver or kidney cancer. The sample in question was CD4+ or CD8+ T cells sorted from blood, obtained in a trial of the OX40 agonist ivuxolimab. The chain is built from TRBV7-2 and TRBJ2-1; a weak D match, TRBD2 (6 bases). CDR3 residues: CASSGTLIRNEQFF. In DNA form, the CDR3 reads TGTGCCAGCAGCGGGACTTTAATACGGAATGAGCAGTTCTTC.